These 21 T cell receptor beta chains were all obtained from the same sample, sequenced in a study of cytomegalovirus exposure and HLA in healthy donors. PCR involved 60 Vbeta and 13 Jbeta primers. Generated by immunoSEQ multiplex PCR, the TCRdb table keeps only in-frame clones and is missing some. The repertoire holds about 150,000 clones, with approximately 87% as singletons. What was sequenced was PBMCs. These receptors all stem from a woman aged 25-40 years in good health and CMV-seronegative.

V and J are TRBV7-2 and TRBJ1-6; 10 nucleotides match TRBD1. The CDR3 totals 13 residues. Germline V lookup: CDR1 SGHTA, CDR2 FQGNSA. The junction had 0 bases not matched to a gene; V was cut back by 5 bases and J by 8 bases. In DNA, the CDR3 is TGTGCCAGCAGCGGGACAGGGGATTCACCCCTCCACTTT. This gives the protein CASSGTGDSPLHF.

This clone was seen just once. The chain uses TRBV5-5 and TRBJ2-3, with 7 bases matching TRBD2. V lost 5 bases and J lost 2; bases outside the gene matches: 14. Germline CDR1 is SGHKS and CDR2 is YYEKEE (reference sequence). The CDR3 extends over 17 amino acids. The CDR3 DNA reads TGTGCCAGCAGGGGGTGGGGAGGGACCTCATTCACAGATACGCAGTATTTT. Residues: CASRGWGGTSFTDTQYF.

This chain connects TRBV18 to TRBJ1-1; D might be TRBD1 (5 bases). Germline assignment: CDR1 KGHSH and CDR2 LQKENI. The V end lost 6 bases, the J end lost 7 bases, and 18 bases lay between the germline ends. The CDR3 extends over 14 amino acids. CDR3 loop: CASSPGGGSGEAFF. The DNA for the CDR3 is TGTGCCAGCTCCCCGGGCGGGGGGAGTGGTGAAGCTTTCTTT.

CDR3 in amino acids: CASSYVSQEKLFF. CDR3 coding DNA: TGTGCCAGCAGTTACGTGTCGCAGGAAAAACTGTTTTTT. The chain employs TRBV6-6 and TRBJ1-4; D remains ambiguous. Deletions cut 2 bases from V and 8 bases from J, with 9 bases between. This CDR3 is built from 13 residues. Germline values: CDR1 MNHNY, CDR2 SVGAGI (reference sequence).

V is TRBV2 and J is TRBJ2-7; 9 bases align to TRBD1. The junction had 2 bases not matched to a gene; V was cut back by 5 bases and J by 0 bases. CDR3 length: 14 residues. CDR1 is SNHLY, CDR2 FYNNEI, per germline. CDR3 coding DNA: TGTGCCAGCAGTCGGGACAGGGTCTCCTACGAGCAGTACTTC. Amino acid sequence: CASSRDRVSYEQYF.

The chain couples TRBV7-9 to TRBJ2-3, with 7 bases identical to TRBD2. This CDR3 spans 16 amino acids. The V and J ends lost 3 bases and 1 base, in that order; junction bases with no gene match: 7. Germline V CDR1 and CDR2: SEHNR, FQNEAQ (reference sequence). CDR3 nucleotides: TGTGCCAGCAGCTTCCGCGGGGGTGGTCGCACAGATACGCAGTATTTT. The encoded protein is CASSFRGGGRTDTQYF.

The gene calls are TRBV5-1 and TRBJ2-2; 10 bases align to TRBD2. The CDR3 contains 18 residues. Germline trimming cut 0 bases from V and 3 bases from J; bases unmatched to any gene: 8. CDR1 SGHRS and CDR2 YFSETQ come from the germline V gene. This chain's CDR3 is CASSLGLAGAGDTGELFF. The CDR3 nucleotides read TGCGCCAGCAGCTTGGGTCTAGCGGGAGCGGGCGACACCGGGGAGCTGTTTTTT.

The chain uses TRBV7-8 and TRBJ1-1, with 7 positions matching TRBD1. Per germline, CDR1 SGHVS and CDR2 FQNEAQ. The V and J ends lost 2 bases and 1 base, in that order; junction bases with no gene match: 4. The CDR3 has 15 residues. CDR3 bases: TGTGCCAGCAGCTTATTAAGGACAGGGAACACTGAAGCTTTCTTT. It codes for CASSLLRTGNTEAFF.

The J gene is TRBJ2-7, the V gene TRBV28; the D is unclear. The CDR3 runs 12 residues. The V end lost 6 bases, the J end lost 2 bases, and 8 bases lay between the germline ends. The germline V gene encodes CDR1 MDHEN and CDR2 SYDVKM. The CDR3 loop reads CASRTSTYEQYF. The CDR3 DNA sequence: TGTGCCAGCAGGACAAGTACCTACGAGCAGTACTTC.

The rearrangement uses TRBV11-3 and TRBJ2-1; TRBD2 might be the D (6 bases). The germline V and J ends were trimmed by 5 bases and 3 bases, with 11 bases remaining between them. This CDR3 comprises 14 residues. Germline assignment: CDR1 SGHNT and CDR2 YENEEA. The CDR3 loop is CASSPGTRYNEQFF. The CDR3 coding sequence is TGTGCCAGCAGCCCCGGGACTCGCTACAATGAGCAGTTCTTC.

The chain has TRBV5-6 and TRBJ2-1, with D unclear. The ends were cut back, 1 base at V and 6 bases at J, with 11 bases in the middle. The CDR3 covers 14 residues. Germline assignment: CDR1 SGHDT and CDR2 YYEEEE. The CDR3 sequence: CASSLRRVGNEQFF. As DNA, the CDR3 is TGTGCCAGCAGCTTGCGGAGAGTAGGCAATGAGCAGTTCTTC.

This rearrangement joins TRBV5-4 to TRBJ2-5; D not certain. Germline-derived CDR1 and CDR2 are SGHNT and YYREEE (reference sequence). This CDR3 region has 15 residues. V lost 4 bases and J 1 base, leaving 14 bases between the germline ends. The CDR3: CASSLAVAIQETQYF. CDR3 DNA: TGTGCCAGCAGCCTGGCTGTGGCCATCCAAGAGACCCAGTACTTC.

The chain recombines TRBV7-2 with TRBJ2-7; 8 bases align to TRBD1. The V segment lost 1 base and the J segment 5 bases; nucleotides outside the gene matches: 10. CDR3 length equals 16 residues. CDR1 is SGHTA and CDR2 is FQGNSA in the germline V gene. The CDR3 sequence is CASSLDGGQGANEQYF. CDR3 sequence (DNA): TGTGCCAGCAGCTTAGATGGGGGGCAGGGGGCTAACGAGCAGTACTTC.

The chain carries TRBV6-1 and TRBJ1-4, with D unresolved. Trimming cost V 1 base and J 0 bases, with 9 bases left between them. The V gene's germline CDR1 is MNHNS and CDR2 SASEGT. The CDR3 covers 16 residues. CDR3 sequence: CASSEGAGTTNEKLFF. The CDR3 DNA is TGTGCCAGCAGTGAAGGGGCAGGAACAACTAATGAAAAACTGTTTTTT.

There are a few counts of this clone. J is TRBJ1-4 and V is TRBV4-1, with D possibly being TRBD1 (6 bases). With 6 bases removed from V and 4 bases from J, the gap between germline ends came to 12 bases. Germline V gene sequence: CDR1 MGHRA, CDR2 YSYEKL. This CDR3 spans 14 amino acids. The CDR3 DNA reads TGCGCCAGCAGTCCGACAGGCTTTAATGAAAAACTGTTTTTT. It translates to CASSPTGFNEKLFF.

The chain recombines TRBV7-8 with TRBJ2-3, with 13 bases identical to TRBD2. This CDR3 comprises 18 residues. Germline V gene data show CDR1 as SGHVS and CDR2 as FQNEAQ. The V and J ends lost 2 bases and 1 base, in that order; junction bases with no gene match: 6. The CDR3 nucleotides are TGTGCCAGCAGCTTAAAACTACTAGCGGGGGGGCGCACAGATACGCAGTATTTT. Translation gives CASSLKLLAGGRTDTQYF. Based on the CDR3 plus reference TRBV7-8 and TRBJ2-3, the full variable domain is GAGVSQSPRYKVAKRGQDVALRCDPISGHVSLFWYQQALGQGPEFLTYFQNEAQLDKSGLPSDRFFAERPEGSVSTLKIQRTQQEDSAVYLCASSLKLLAGGRTDTQYFGPGTRLTVL.

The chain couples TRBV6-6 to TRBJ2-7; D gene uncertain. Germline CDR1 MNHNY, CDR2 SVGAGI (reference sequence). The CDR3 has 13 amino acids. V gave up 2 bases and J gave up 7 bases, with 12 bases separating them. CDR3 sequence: CASSYGTSREQYF. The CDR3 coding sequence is TGTGCCAGCAGTTACGGCACCTCTCGAGAGCAGTACTTC.

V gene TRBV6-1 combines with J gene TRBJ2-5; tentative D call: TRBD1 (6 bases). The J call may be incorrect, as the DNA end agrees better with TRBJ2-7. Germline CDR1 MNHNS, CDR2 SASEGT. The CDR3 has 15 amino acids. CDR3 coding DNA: TGTGCCAGCAGTGCCGGGACATCAAAGGGCTACGAGCAGTACTTC. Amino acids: CASSAGTSKGYEQYF.

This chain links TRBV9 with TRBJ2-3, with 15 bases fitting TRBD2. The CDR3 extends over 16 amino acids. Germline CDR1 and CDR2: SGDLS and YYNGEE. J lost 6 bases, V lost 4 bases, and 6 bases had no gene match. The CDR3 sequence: CASSRTSGRASDTQYF. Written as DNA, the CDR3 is TGTGCCAGCAGCCGGACTAGCGGGAGGGCCTCCGATACGCAGTATTTT. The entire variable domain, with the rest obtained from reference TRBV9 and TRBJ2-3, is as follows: DSGVTQTPKHLITATGQRVTLRCSPRSGDLSVYWYQQSLDQGLQFLIQYYNGEERAKGNILERFSAQQFPDLHSELNLSSLELGDSALYFCASSRTSGRASDTQYFGPGTRLTVL.

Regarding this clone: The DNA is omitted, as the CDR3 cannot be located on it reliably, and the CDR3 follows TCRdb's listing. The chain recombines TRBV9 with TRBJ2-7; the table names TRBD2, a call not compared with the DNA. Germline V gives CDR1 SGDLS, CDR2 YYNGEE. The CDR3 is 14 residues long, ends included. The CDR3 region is CASSVGVGNLAKYF.

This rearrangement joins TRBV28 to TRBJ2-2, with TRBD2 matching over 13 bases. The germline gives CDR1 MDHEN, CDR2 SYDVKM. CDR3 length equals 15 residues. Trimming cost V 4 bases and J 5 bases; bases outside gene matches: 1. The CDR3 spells CASSWTSGSTGELFF. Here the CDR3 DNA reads TGTGCCAGCAGTTGGACTAGCGGGAGTACCGGGGAGCTGTTTTTT.